This T cell receptor beta chain was captured by sequencing in a study of OX40 agonist ivuxolimab in advanced cancers. On the study more broadly: In this cohort, patients received ivuxolimab, an agonistic anti-OX40 (CD134) antibody.

Study-level findings and limits: Clonal expansion by week 6 occurred in CD4+ and CD8+ blood T cells (at 0.1 to 3.0 mg/kg).

The method was immunoSEQ multiplex PCR; TCRdb's version includes in-frame clones alone and lacks a portion of them. The sample has 50,000 to 75,000 clones, more than 80% seen once; the top ten hold 1.9%. Germline assignment: CDR1 MNHEY and CDR2 SVGAGI. CDR3 size: 13 residues. Comment on this clone: Its specificity is not known.

Patients with a history of autoimmune disease or on systemic immunosuppression were excluded. Sampled blood was obtained at baseline, cycle 4 day 1, and cycle 7 day 1. The receptor's source is an adult with an advanced solid tumor such as melanoma, head and neck, liver or kidney cancer. Sequencing used CD4+ or CD8+ T cells sorted from blood, obtained in a trial of the OX40 agonist ivuxolimab. V and J are TRBV6-5 and TRBJ2-5; 9 nucleotides agree with TRBD1. The J call is in doubt because the DNA end fits TRBJ2-7 better. The CDR3: CATTGQGKNEQYF. In DNA, the CDR3 is TGTGCCACCACGGGACAGGGTAAAAACGAGCAGTACTTC.